Below are 19 T cell receptor beta chains sequenced from a single sample in a study of blood T cell repertoires in COVID-19. Profiled with immunoSEQ multiplex PCR; TCRdb holds only in-frame clones, not every one. Of around 140,000 clones listed, roughly 88% are singletons. What was sequenced was peripheral blood. The source of these receptors is a woman aged 55-70 years with acute or convalescent COVID-19.

The chain recombines TRBV19 with TRBJ1-3, with D possibly being TRBD1 (5 bases). Germline CDR1 is LNHDA and CDR2 is SQIVND (reference sequence). Trimming stripped 4 bases from V and 7 bases from J, with 17 bases between. This CDR3 spans 15 amino acids. This chain's CDR3 is CASSTGEGVRNTIYF. The CDR3 bases are TGTGCCAGTAGTACGGGGGAAGGAGTGCGGAACACCATATATTTT.

V gene TRBV5-1 combines with J gene TRBJ1-1, with TRBD1 matching 8 bases. Germline-derived CDR1 and CDR2 are SGHRS and YFSETQ. This CDR3 contains 16 residues. The J segment lost 0 bases and the V segment lost 1 base, leaving 5 bases of the junction unmatched. For the CDR3, the DNA is TGCGCCAGCAGCTTGTTACAGGGGGGAATGAACACTGAAGCTTTCTTT. This encodes CASSLLQGGMNTEAFF. Using reference TRBV5-1 and TRBJ1-1 for the parts outside the CDR3, the full variable domain is KAGVTQTPRYLIKTRGQQVTLSCSPISGHRSVSWYQQTPGQGLQFLFEYFSETQRNKGNFPGRFSGRQFSNSRSEMNVSTLELGDSALYLCASSLLQGGMNTEAFFGQGTRLTVV.

CDR3 nucleotide sequence: TGTGCCAGTAGTAAGAGACAGGGGACTAACTATGGCTACACCTTC. Amino acid sequence: CASSKRQGTNYGYTF. The chain couples TRBV19 to TRBJ1-2; the match to TRBD1 covers 8 bases. CDR1 is LNHDA and CDR2 is SQIVND in the germline V gene (reference sequence). The CDR3 runs to 15 residues. Unmatched junction bases numbered 4, after V lost 4 bases and J lost 0 bases. Using reference TRBV19 and TRBJ1-2 for the parts outside the CDR3, the full variable domain is DGGITQSPKYLFRKEGQNVTLSCEQNLNHDAMYWYRQDPGQGLRLIYYSQIVNDFQKGDIAEGYSVSREKKESFPLTVTSAQKNPTAFYLCASSKRQGTNYGYTFGSGTRLTVV.

The chain joins TRBV2 to TRBJ2-2, with 12 bases matching TRBD2. The CDR3 is 16 residues long. Germline CDR1 SNHLY, CDR2 FYNNEI. V was clipped by 5 bases and J by 4 bases; unmatched bases: 5. The CDR3 DNA follows: TGTGCCAGCAGTCTTCTAGCGGGGGGGAGCACCGGGGAGCTGTTTTTT. Translating gives CASSLLAGGSTGELFF.

The V call is TRBV7-2, the J call TRBJ2-1, with a weak D call TRBD2 (6 bases). CDR3 length equals 14 residues. The V gene lost 4 bases and the J gene lost 5 bases, with 12 bases spanning the gap. From germline, CDR1 is SGHTA and CDR2 FQGNSA. As DNA, the CDR3 is TGTGCCAGCAGCTCTGGACTAATAAACAATGAGCAGTTCTTC. Encoded protein: CASSSGLINNEQFF.

The rearrangement joins TRBV9 to TRBJ1-2, with a tentative D call TRBD1 (6 bases). The V gene lost 1 base and the J gene lost 5 bases, with 12 bases spanning the gap. Germline lookup yields CDR1 SGDLS and CDR2 YYNGEE. The CDR3 sequence is 14 residues long. The CDR3 nucleotides read TGTGCCAGCAGCGTACAGGGGAATGCTTATGGCTACACCTTC. Protein product: CASSVQGNAYGYTF.

The chain uses TRBV4-3 and TRBJ2-2; 9 bases map to TRBD2. The germline gives CDR1 LGHNA, CDR2 YSLEER. V dropped 1 base and J dropped 3; count of bases not matched to a gene: 6. The CDR3 runs 17 residues. The CDR3 sequence is CASSQVSSGEYTGELFF. DNA of the CDR3: TGCGCCAGCAGCCAAGTTTCTAGCGGGGAATACACCGGGGAGCTGTTTTTT.

The chain carries TRBV18 and TRBJ2-2; possibly TRBD2 for D (5 bases). The germline V and J ends were trimmed by 1 base and 0 bases, with 9 bases remaining between them. This CDR3 is built from 16 residues. CDR1 is KGHSH and CDR2 is LQKENI in the germline V gene. The CDR3 bases are TGTGCCAGCTCACCACAAGAGACTACGAACACCGGGGAGCTGTTTTTT. The encoded protein is CASSPQETTNTGELFF.

This clone was detected once. The genes are TRBV23-1 and TRBJ1-3; no clear D. TRBV23-1 is marked as an open reading frame, function uncertain. This CDR3 is 14 amino acids long. V lost 0 bases to trimming and J lost 4 bases, with 7 bases between them. The CDR3 DNA sequence: TGCGCCAGCAGTCAATCGAGGCTCGGAAACACCATATATTTT. Translation: CASSQSRLGNTIYF.

The chain has TRBV30 and TRBJ1-2; tentatively, D is TRBD1 (5 bases). The CDR3 totals 14 residues. V was clipped by 0 bases and J by 8 bases, with 16 bases between them. CDR1 and CDR2 from the germline V gene are GTSNPN and SVGIG (reference sequence). The DNA for the CDR3 is TGTGCCTGGAGTGTAAGGGGCGACGGAGGGGGCTACACCTTC. Its translation: CAWSVRGDGGGYTF.

The gene calls are TRBV6-6 and TRBJ2-2, with D possibly being TRBD2 (5 bases). Germline-derived CDR1 and CDR2 are MNHNY and SVGAGI (reference sequence). CDR3 length: 17 amino acids. V dropped 5 bases and J dropped 4 bases, with 20 bases sitting between them. CDR3 DNA sequence: TGTGCCAGCAGTCGCCCCCTGGCGAGCGCGGGCACCGGGGAGCTGTTTTTT. Translated: CASSRPLASAGTGELFF.

The CDR3 DNA sequence: TGTGCCATCAGCCCCGGGACAGGGGGCGACGAGCAGTACTTC. Translation: CAISPGTGGDEQYF. The chain has TRBV10-3 and TRBJ2-7; 12 positions match TRBD1. Germline trimming cut 6 bases from V and 5 bases from J; bases unmatched to any gene: 5. The CDR3 has 14 residues. Germline V gene sequence: CDR1 ENHRY, CDR2 SYGVKD.

This clone has more than one count but fewer than ten. The chain combines TRBV14 with TRBJ2-3; 12 bases fit TRBD2. With 3 bases clipped from V and 0 bases from J, the junction kept 10 bases outside the gene matches. Per the germline V gene, CDR1 is SGHDN and CDR2 is FVKESK. This CDR3 region has 19 residues. In nucleotides, the CDR3 is TGTGCCAGCAGCCAGTGGCTAGCGGGGGGGACCTATAGCACAGATACGCAGTATTTT. Protein sequence: CASSQWLAGGTYSTDTQYF.

The chain couples TRBV6-2 or TRBV6-3 to TRBJ1-5, with 7 bases lining up with TRBD1. The CDR3 has 18 residues. Germline V lookup: CDR1 MNHEY, CDR2 SVGEGT. J gave up 0 bases and V 0 bases, and 8 bases lay outside the gene matches. The CDR3 coding sequence is TGTGCCAGCAGTTACTCCAAACAGGGGTCCTCTAGCAATCAGCCCCAGCATTTT. Translation gives CASSYSKQGSSSNQPQHF.

This chain joins TRBV19 and TRBJ1-1, with TRBD1 matching over 7 bases. The CDR3 covers 13 residues. In germline, CDR1 is LNHDA, CDR2 SQIVND (reference sequence). Trimming removed 7 bases from V and 5 bases from J; junction bases left unmatched: 7. This CDR3 reads CASTRQGWTEAFF. For the CDR3, the DNA is TGTGCCAGTACCCGACAGGGTTGGACTGAAGCTTTCTTT.

The gene calls are TRBV10-1 and TRBJ2-1; 7 bases align to TRBD1. The CDR3 runs to 17 residues. After removal of 5 bases from V and 6 bases from J, the junction contained 16 bases not matched to a gene. Per germline, CDR1 WNHNN and CDR2 SYGVQD (reference sequence). CDR3 protein: CASSLTVDRARFNEQFF. The CDR3 DNA reads TGCGCCAGCAGTCTAACCGTCGACAGGGCGCGGTTCAATGAGCAGTTCTTC.

The chain employs TRBV25-1 and TRBJ2-7; TRBD1 agrees at 8 bases. Trimming at V came to 3 bases and at J to 2 bases, leaving 9 bases not matched to a gene. CDR1 MGHDK and CDR2 SYGVNS come from the germline V gene. This CDR3 is built from 16 residues. The DNA for the CDR3 is TGTGCCAGCAGTGACCCGGCGGGACAGGCGACCTACGAGCAGTACTTC. Translation: CASSDPAGQATYEQYF.

The J gene is TRBJ2-7, the V gene TRBV5-8; D unclear. The CDR3 is 14 amino acids. V lost 1 base to trimming and J lost 2 bases, with 10 bases between them. Germline loops: CDR1 SGHTS, CDR2 YDEGEE. The CDR3 loop is CASSLSRQTYEQYF. CDR3 sequence (DNA): TGTGCCAGCAGCTTGTCCAGGCAAACCTACGAGCAGTACTTC.

This clone has a single count. The chain couples TRBV5-8 to TRBJ2-7; 7 bases are shared with TRBD1. The length of the CDR3 is 15 residues. The germline V gene encodes CDR1 SGHTS and CDR2 YDEGEE. After removal of 4 bases from V and 0 bases from J, the junction contained 7 bases not matched to a gene. The CDR3 DNA is TGTGCCAGCAGCCAAGGACAGGCTTACTCCTACGAGCAGTACTTC. This codes for CASSQGQAYSYEQYF.